The T cell receptor beta chain described here comes from a study of Graves' ophthalmopathy and Graves' hyperthyroidism. From fresh peripheral blood, roughly 9.3 ml in volume, the PBMCs were obtained. This CDR3 has 15 residues. Per germline, CDR1 KGHDR and CDR2 SFDVKD. The V gene end was trimmed by 6 bases and the J gene end by 7 bases; junction bases not matched to a gene: 8. TCR beta CDR3 amplification used RNA transcripts. HTBI primers were employed in first-round RT-PCR, then a second-round multiplex PCR followed. Via MiXCR, TCRdb re-called the multiplex PCR reads, giving one row per CDR3 protein. Of almost 750,000 distinct CDR3 sequences in the sample, 35% to 50% were seen once. Study-level findings and limits: The model predicted ophthalmopathy progression with 70.59% sensitivity and 72.22% specificity. Most expanded thyroid clonotypes above 0.001 frequency also appeared in blood.

This clonotype came up a few times. Antigen specificity is unknown. Sequencing was carried out using peripheral blood. This TCR was recovered from an adult man with Graves' ophthalmopathy. The chain is built from TRBV24-1 and TRBJ2-1, with 10 bases matching TRBD2. CDR3 DNA sequence: TGTGCCACCAGTCACAGCGGGAGGGCCGGGAATGAGCAGTTCTTC. Residues: CATSHSGRAGNEQFF.